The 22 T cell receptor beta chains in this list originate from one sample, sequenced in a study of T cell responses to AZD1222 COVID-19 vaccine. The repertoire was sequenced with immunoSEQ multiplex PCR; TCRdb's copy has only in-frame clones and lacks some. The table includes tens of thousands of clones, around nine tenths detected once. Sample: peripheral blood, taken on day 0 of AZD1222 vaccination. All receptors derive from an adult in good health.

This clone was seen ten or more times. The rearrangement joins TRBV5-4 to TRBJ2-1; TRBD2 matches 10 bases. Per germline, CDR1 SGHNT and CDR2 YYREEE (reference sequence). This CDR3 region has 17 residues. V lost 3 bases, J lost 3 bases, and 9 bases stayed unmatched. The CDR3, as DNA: TGTGCCAGCAGCTCCCCGACTAGCGGGTCCCACTACAATGAGCAGTTCTTC. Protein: CASSSPTSGSHYNEQFF.

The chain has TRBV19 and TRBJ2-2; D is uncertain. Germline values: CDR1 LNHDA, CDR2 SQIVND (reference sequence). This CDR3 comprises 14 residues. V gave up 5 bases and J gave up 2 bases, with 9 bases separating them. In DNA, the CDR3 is TGTGCCAGTAGTGTCCGGGTTAACACCGGGGAGCTGTTTTTT. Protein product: CASSVRVNTGELFF.

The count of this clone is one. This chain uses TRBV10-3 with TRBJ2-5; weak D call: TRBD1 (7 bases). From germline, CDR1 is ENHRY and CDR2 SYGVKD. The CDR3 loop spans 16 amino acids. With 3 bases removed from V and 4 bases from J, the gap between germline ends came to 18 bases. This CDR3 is CAISDPPEGAGETQYF. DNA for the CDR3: TGTGCCATCAGTGACCCACCGGAGGGGGCAGGAGAGACCCAGTACTTC.

The CDR3 is CASSLPAVNIQYF. CDR3 coding DNA: TGTGCCAGCAGTTTACCGGCAGTAAACATTCAGTACTTC. V usage is TRBV28 and J usage is TRBJ2-4; D gene uncertain. The germline V gene encodes CDR1 MDHEN and CDR2 SYDVKM. The length of the CDR3 is 13 residues. V shed 2 bases and J shed 6 bases, with 8 bases lying between them.

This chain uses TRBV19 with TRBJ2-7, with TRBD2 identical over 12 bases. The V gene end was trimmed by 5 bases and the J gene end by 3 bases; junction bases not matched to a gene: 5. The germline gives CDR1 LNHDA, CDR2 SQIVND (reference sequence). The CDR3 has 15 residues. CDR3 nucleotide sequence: TGTGCCAGTAGTCCCTGGACTAGCGGGGTCTACGAGCAGTACTTC. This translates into CASSPWTSGVYEQYF.

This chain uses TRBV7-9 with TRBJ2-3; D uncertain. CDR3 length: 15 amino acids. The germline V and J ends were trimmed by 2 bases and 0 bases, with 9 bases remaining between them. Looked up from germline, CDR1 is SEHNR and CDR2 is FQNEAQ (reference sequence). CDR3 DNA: TGTGCCAGCAGCTTAATGGGCCCTAGCACAGATACGCAGTATTTT. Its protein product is CASSLMGPSTDTQYF.

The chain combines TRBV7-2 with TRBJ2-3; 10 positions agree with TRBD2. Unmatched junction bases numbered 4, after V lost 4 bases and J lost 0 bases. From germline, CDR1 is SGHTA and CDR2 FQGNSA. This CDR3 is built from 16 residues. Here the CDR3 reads CASSSLAGGSTDTQYF. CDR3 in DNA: TGTGCCAGCAGCTCCTTAGCGGGGGGAAGCACAGATACGCAGTATTTT.

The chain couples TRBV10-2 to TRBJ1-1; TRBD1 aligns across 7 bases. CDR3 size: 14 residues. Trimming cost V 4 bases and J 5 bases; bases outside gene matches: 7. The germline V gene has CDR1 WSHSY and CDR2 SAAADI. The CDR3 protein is CASSVAGGRTEAFF. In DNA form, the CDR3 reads TGCGCCAGCAGTGTCGCAGGGGGGCGTACTGAAGCTTTCTTT.

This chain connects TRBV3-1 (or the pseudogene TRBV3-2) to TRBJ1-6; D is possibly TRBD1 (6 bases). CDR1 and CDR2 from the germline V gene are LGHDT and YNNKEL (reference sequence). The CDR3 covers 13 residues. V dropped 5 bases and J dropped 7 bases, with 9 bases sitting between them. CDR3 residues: CASSKDSNSPLHF. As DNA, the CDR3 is TGTGCCAGCAGCAAGGACAGCAATTCACCCCTCCACTTT.

CDR3 nucleotides: TGCGCCAGCAGCTTGGCCGTCGGACTAGTGGAGTTCTTC. This sequence encodes CASSLAVGLVEFF. This chain connects TRBV5-1 to TRBJ2-1, with 7 nucleotides matching TRBD2. The CDR3 runs 13 residues. Per germline, CDR1 SGHRS and CDR2 YFSETQ. V was pared by 0 bases and J by 14 bases, with 8 bases of the junction left unmatched.

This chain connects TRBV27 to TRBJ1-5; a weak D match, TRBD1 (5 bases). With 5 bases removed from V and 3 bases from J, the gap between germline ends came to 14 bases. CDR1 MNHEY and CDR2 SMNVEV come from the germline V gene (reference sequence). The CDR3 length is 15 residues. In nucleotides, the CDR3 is TGTGCCAGCAGTGCGGTCGGGGGAATCAATCAGCCCCAGCATTTT. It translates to CASSAVGGINQPQHF.

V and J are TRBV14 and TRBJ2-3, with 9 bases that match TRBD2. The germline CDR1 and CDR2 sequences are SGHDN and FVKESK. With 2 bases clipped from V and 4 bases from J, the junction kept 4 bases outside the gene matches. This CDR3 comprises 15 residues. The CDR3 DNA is TGTGCCAGCAGCCAATTTAGACTAGCGGCAGATACGCAGTATTTT. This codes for CASSQFRLAADTQYF.

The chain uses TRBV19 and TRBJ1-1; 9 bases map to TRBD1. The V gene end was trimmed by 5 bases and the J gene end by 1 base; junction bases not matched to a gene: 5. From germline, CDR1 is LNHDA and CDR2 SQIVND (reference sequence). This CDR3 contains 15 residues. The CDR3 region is CASSARDRENTEAFF. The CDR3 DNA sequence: TGTGCCAGTAGTGCCCGGGACAGGGAGAACACTGAAGCTTTCTTT.

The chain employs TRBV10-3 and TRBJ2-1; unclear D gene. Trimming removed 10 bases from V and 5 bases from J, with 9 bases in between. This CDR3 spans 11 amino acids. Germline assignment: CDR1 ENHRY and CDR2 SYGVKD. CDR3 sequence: CATTANNEQFF. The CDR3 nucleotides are TGTGCCACCACAGCTAACAATGAGCAGTTCTTC.

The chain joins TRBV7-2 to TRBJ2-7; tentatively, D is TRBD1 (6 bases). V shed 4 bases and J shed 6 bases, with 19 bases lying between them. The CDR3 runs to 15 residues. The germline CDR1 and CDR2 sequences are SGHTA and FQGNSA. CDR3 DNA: TGTGCCAGCAGCTCCTTATACAGGGTATTGGGCGAGCAGTACTTC. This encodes CASSSLYRVLGEQYF.

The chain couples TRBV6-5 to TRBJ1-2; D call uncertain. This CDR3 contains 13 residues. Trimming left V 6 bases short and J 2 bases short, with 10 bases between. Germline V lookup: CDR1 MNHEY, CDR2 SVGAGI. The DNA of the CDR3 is TGTGCCAGCAGCCTAGAGAGGAACTATGGCTACACCTTC. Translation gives CASSLERNYGYTF.

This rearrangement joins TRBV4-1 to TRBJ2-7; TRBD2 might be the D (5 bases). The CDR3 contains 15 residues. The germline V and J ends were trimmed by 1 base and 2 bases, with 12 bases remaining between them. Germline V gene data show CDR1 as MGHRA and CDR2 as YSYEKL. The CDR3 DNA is TGCGCCAGCAGCCAAGCCCCGGGGATGGCCTACGAGCAGTACTTC. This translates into CASSQAPGMAYEQYF.

CDR3 sequence: CASLDRTSTDTQYF. The CDR3 nucleotides are TGTGCCAGCCTGGACAGGACCAGCACAGATACGCAGTATTTT. This chain joins TRBV12-1 and TRBJ2-3; the table's D call, TRBD1, has no DNA check behind it. TRBV12-1 is designated a pseudogene. There are 14 residues in the CDR3.

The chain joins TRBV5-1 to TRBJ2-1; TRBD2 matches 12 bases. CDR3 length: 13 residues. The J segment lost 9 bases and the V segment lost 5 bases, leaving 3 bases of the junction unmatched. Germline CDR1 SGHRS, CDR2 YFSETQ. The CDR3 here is CASSSTSGGEQFF. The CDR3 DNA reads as TGCGCCAGCAGTTCGACTAGCGGGGGTGAGCAGTTCTTC.

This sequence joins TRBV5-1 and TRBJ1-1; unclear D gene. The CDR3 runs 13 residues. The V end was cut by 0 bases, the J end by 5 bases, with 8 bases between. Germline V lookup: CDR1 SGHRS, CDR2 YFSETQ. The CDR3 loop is CASSLEWETEAFF. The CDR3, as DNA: TGCGCCAGCAGCTTGGAGTGGGAGACTGAAGCTTTCTTT.

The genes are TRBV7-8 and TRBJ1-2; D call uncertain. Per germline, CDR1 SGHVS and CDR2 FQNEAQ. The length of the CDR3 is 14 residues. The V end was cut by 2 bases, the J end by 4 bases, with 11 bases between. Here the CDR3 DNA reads TGTGCCAGCAGCTTAAGTCGGGGTACCTATGGCTACACCTTC. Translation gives CASSLSRGTYGYTF.

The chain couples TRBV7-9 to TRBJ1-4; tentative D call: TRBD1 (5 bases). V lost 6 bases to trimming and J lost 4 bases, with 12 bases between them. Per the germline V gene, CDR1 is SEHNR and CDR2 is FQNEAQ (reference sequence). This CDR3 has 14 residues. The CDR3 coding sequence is TGTGCCAGCAGTCTCCAGGGACTTAATGAAAAACTGTTTTTT. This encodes CASSLQGLNEKLFF.